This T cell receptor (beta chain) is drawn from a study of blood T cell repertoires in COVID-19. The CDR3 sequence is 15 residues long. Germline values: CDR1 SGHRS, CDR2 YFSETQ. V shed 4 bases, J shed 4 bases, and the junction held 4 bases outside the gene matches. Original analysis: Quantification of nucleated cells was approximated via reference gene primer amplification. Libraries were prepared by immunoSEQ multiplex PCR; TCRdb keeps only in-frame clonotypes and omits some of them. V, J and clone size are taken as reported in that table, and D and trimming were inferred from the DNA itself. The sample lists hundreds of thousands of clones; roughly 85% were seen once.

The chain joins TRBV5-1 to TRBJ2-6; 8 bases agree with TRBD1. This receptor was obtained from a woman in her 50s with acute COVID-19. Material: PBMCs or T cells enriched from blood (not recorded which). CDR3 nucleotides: TGCGCCAGCAGCGCCAGGGGGCCCGGGGCCAACGTCCTGACTTTC. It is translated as CASSARGPGANVLTF.